This TCR beta chain was captured by sequencing in a study of long-term antiretroviral therapy in people with HIV. Findings and caveats of the study: Records did not include ART adherence, viral resistance or therapy changes. The study collected blood between about 2003 and 2017, possibly under older ART regimens. With ART, diversity went up but was still lower than in transplant donor controls.

Samples were assayed with immunoSEQ v3.0 at survey level. The assay was immunoSEQ multiplex PCR, and TCRdb's table has in-frame clones only and misses some. The sample gives fewer than 15,000 clones, 79% of which show up once; around a tenth is in the top ten. This clone was recorded once. Its antigen is still unknown. Per the germline V gene, CDR1 is SGHRS and CDR2 is YFSETQ. The CDR3 runs 13 residues. The trim removed 5 bases at V and 5 bases at J, leaving 3 bases unmatched. V usage is TRBV5-1 and J usage is TRBJ2-1, with 8 positions matching TRBD2. The TCR sequence derives from a middle-aged woman with HIV. Sequences were derived from unsorted PBMCs, sampled 0.8 years before starting antiretroviral therapy. CDR3 protein: CASRVAGHNEQFF. In nucleotides, the CDR3 is TGCGCCAGCAGGGTAGCGGGACACAATGAGCAGTTCTTC.